The present TCR beta chain was sequenced within a study of shared clonotypes between healthy human individuals. Details on this clone: What it binds is unknown.

Whole-study results and caveats: Tissues were not sampled, only blood, and their repertoires likely differ.

Every immunoSEQ plate was one replicate of a subset's evenly spread DNA. The protocol was immunoSEQ multiplex PCR, while the TCRdb copy is restricted to in-frame clones and leaves out a portion. This table has roughly 480,000 clones, around 80% appearing once. CDR1 and CDR2 (germline): LGHNA, YNFKEQ. V lost 0 bases and J 4 bases, leaving 21 bases between the germline ends. The CDR3 runs 18 residues. The source material was PBMCs. This chain connects TRBV4-2 to TRBJ1-2; D remains ambiguous. This receptor was taken from a middle-aged woman in good health. Some clones in this sample may be carry-over from other donors' samples. CDR3 sequence: CASSQDPISGRRGYGYTF. DNA for the CDR3: TGTGCCAGCAGCCAAGATCCAATTTCCGGAAGACGGGGCTATGGCTACACCTTC.